A single sample gave rise to the 5 T cell receptor beta chains below, sequenced in a study of blood T cell repertoires in COVID-19. The data were produced by immunoSEQ multiplex PCR, yet TCRdb's version contains in-frame clones alone and is incomplete. The sample lists 20,000 to 30,000 clones, 90% occurring once. Source material: peripheral blood. These receptors were collected from a woman aged 55-69 years with active COVID-19.

This sequence joins TRBV6-5 and TRBJ1-1; tentatively, D is TRBD1 (6 bases). In germline, CDR1 is MNHEY, CDR2 SVGAGI. The CDR3 is made up of 15 amino acids. Deletions cut 5 bases from V and 1 base from J, with 14 bases between. CDR3: CASSNSDRRNTEAFF. The DNA of the CDR3 is TGTGCCAGCAGTAACAGCGACAGGAGGAACACTGAAGCTTTCTTT.

The sample holds one count of this clone. The chain couples TRBV3-1 (or the pseudogene TRBV3-2) to TRBJ2-3; 8 bases match TRBD2. Per the germline V gene, CDR1 is LGHDT and CDR2 is YNNKEL (reference sequence). The CDR3 loop spans 16 amino acids. V gave up 6 bases and J gave up 4 bases; unmatched junction bases: 12. The CDR3 loop reads CASSRRPGGGADTQYF. CDR3 nucleotides: TGTGCCAGCAGTCGTCGACCGGGAGGGGGGGCAGATACGCAGTATTTT.

The chain uses TRBV7-2 and TRBJ1-4; D call uncertain. The length of the CDR3 is 12 residues. Germline CDR1 and CDR2: SGHTA and FQGNSA. Trimming took off 2 bases at V and 8 bases at J, with 6 bases between the two ends. The CDR3 spells CASSLTREKLFF. CDR3 nucleotides: TGTGCCAGCAGCTTAACTAGGGAAAAACTGTTTTTT.

The chain couples TRBV5-1 to TRBJ2-1, with 7 bases fitting TRBD2. This CDR3 region has 15 residues. Per the germline V gene, CDR1 is SGHRS and CDR2 is YFSETQ. J gave up 7 bases and V 0 bases, and 7 bases lay outside the gene matches. The DNA of the CDR3 is TGCGCCAGCAGCTTGGATCTGTCGGGAGGTAATGAGCAGTTCTTC. This gives the protein CASSLDLSGGNEQFF.

This chain joins TRBV6-6 and TRBJ2-3; 9 bases are a match to TRBD2. Germline CDR1 reads MNHNY; CDR2 reads SVGAGI (reference sequence). The CDR3 runs to 16 residues. The V gene end was trimmed by 6 bases and the J gene end by 2 bases; junction bases not matched to a gene: 9. The DNA for the CDR3 is TGTGCCAGCAGCCCCGATCTAGCGGGAAACACAGATACGCAGTATTTT. Residues: CASSPDLAGNTDTQYF.